The 4 T cell receptor beta chains below all came from one sample that was sequenced in a study of blood T cell repertoires in COVID-19. Clones were sequenced by immunoSEQ multiplex PCR, and TCRdb holds only the in-frame ones, with some missing. The sample carries some 200,000 clones, about 91% recorded once. Sequencing was done on a sample of peripheral blood. Receptors were obtained from a man younger than 40 with acute or convalescent COVID-19.

The rearrangement joins TRBV10-3 to TRBJ2-1, with 8 bases fitting TRBD2. V trimming: 5 bases; J trimming: 5 bases; junction bases outside the gene matches: 8. This CDR3 contains 15 residues. Germline CDR1 ENHRY, CDR2 SYGVKD. The CDR3 nucleotides are TGTGCCATCAGTCCCGGAACGGGAGGGAACAATGAGCAGTTCTTC. Translating gives CAISPGTGGNNEQFF.

The chain recombines TRBV5-1 with TRBJ2-2; D is possibly TRBD2 (6 bases). V shed 0 bases and J shed 5 bases, with 14 bases lying between them. This CDR3 is 16 amino acids long. Germline V gene lookup returns CDR1 SGHRS and CDR2 YFSETQ. The CDR3 spells CASSLGPRAGTGELFF. The CDR3 DNA is TGCGCCAGCAGCTTGGGCCCCAGGGCGGGGACCGGGGAGCTGTTTTTT.

This rearrangement joins TRBV27 to TRBJ2-1, with no clear D. This CDR3 region has 15 residues. V shed 3 bases and J shed 7 bases, with 16 bases lying between them. Looked up from germline, CDR1 is MNHEY and CDR2 is SMNVEV (reference sequence). CDR3 DNA sequence: TGTGCCAGCAGTTTCCTGTCGAGGCTCGGGAATGAGCAGTTCTTC. Its protein product is CASSFLSRLGNEQFF.

The CDR3 DNA sequence: TGCGCCAGCAGCCAAGATCGGACAGGGGGCCACTATGGCTACACCTTC. Amino acids: CASSQDRTGGHYGYTF. The chain combines TRBV4-1 with TRBJ1-2; TRBD1 matches at 11 bases. The CDR3 covers 16 residues. From germline, CDR1 is MGHRA and CDR2 YSYEKL. The V segment lost 0 bases and the J segment 3 bases; nucleotides outside the gene matches: 3.